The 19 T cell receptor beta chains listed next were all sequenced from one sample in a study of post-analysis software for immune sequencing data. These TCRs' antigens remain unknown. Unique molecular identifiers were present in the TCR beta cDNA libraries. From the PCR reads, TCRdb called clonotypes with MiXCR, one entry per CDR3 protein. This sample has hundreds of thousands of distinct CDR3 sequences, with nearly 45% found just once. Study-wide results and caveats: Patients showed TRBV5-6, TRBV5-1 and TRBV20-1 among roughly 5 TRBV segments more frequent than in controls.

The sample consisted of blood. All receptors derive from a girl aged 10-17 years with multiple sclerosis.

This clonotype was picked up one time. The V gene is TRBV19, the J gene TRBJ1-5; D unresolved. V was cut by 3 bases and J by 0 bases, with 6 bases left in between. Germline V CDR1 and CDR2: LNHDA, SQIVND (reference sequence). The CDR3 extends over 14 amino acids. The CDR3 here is CASSILDSNQPQHF. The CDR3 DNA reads TGTGCCAGTAGTATTTTGGATAGCAATCAGCCCCAGCATTTT.

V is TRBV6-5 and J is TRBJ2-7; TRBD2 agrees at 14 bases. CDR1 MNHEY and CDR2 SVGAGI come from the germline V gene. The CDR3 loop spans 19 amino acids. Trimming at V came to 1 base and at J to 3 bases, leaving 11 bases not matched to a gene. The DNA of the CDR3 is TGTGCCAGCAGTTACTTTCGGGAGACTAGCGGGAGGGAGATCTACGAGCAGTACTTC. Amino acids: CASSYFRETSGREIYEQYF.

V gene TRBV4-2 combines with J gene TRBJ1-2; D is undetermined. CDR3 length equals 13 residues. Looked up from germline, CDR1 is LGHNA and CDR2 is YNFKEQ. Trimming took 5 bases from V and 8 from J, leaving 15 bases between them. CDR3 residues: CASSSTPADGYTF. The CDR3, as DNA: TGTGCCAGCAGCTCCACCCCGGCTGACGGCTACACCTTC.

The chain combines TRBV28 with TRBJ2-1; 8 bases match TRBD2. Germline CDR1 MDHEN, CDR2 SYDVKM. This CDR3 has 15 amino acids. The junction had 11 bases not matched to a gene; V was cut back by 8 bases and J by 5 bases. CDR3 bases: TGTGCCAGCCGTAAGACTAGCGAGCGACACAATGAGCAGTTCTTC. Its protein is CASRKTSERHNEQFF.

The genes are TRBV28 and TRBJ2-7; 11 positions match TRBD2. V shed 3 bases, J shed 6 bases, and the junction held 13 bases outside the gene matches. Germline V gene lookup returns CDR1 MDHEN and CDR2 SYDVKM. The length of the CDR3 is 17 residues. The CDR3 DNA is TGTGCCAGCAGTTTTCCATCGACTAGCGGGACCTCTTTCGAGCAGTACTTC. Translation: CASSFPSTSGTSFEQYF.

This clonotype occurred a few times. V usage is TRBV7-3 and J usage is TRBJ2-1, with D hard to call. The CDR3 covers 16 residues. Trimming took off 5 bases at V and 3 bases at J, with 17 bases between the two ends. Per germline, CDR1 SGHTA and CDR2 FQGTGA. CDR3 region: CASSPTSPEYYNEQFF. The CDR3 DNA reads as TGTGCCAGCAGCCCTACATCCCCTGAGTACTACAATGAGCAGTTCTTC.

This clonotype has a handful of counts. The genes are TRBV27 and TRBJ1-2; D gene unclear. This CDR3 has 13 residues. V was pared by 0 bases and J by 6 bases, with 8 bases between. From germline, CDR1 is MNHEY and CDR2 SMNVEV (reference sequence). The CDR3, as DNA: TGTGCCAGCAGTTTATCATTGCGTGATGGCTACACCTTC. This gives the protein CASSLSLRDGYTF.

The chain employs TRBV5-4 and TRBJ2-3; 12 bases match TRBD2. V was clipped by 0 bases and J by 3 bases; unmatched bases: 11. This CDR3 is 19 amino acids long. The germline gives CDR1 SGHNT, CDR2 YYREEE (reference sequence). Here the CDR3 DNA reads TGTGCCAGCAGCTTGGGCCTAGCGGGAGGGCCGATGGGGACAGATACGCAGTATTTT. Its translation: CASSLGLAGGPMGTDTQYF. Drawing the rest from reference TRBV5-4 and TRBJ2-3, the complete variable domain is ETGVTQSPTHLIKTRGQQVTLRCSSQSGHNTVSWYQQALGQGPQFIFQYYREEENGRGNFPPRFSGLQFPNYSSELNVNALELDDSALYLCASSLGLAGGPMGTDTQYFGPGTRLTVL.

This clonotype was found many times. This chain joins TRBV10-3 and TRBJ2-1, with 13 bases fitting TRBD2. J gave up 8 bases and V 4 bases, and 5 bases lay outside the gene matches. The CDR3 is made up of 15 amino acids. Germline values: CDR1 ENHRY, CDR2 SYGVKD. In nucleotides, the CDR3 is TGTGCCATCAGTGGGGGACTAGCGGGACCGGATGAGCAGTTCTTC. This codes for CAISGGLAGPDEQFF.

The CDR3, as DNA: TGTGCCAGCCGGCGGGGGGCAAGTAACTATGGCTACACCTTC. Translating it yields CASRRGASNYGYTF. J is TRBJ1-2 and V is TRBV28, with D perhaps TRBD1 (6 bases). V lost 8 bases and J lost 1, with 14 bases in between. The CDR3 loop spans 14 amino acids. Looked up from germline, CDR1 is MDHEN and CDR2 is SYDVKM.

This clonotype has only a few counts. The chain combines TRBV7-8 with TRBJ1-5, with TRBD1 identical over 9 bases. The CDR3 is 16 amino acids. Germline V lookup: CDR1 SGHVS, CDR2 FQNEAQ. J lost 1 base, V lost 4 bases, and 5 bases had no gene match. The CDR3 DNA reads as TGTGCCAGCAGCTCCGGGACAGGGTTGAGCAATCAGCCCCAGCATTTT. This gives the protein CASSSGTGLSNQPQHF.

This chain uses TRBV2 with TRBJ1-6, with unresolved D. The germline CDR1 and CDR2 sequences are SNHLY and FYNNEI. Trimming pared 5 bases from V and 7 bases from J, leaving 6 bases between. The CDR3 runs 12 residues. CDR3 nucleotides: TGTGCCAGCAGTCTGACAAATTCACCCCTCCACTTT. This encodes CASSLTNSPLHF.

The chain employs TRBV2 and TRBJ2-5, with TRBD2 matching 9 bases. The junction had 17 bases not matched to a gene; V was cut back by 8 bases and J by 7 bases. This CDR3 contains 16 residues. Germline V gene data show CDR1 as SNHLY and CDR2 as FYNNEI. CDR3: CASSHDAGGVLVTQYF. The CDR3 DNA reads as TGTGCCAGCTCTCACGACGCGGGAGGGGTCCTTGTGACCCAGTACTTC. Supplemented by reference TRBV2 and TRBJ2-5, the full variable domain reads EPEVTQTPSHQVTQMGQEVILRCVPISNHLYFYWYRQILGQKVEFLVSFYNNEISEKSEIFDDQFSVERPDGSNFTLKIRSTKLEDSAMYFCASSHDAGGVLVTQYFGPGTRLLVL.

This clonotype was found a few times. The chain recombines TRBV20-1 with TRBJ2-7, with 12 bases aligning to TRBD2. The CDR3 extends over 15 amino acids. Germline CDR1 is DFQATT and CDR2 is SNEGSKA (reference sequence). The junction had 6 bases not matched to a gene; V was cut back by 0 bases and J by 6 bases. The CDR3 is CSARDSGLAGLEQYF. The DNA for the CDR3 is TGCAGTGCTAGAGATTCCGGACTAGCGGGACTCGAGCAGTACTTC.

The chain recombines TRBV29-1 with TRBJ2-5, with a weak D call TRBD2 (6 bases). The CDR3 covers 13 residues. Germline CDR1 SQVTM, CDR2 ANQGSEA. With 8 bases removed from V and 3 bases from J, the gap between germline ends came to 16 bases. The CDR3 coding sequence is TGCAGCTGTGATCCGGGCGGGAAAGAGACCCAGTACTTC. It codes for CSCDPGGKETQYF. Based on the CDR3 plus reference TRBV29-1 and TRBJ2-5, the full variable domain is SAVISQKPSRDICQRGTSLTIQCQVDSQVTMMFWYRQQPGQSLTLIATANQGSEATYESGFVIDKFPISRPNLTFSTLTVSNMSPEDSSIYLCSCDPGGKETQYFGPGTRLLVL.

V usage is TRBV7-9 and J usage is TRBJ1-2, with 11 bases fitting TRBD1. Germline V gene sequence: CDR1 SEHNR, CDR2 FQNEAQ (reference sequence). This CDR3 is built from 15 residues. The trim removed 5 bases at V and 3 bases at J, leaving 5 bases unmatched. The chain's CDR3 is CASSPPGQGDYGYTF. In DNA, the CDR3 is TGTGCCAGCAGCCCTCCGGGACAGGGGGACTATGGCTACACCTTC.

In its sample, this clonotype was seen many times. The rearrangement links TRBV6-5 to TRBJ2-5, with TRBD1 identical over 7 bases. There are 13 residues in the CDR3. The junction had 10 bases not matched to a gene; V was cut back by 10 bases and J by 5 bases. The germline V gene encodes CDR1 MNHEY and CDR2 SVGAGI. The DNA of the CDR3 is TGTGCCACTCGGGCCGACAGGGAGGAGACCCAGTACTTC. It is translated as CATRADREETQYF.

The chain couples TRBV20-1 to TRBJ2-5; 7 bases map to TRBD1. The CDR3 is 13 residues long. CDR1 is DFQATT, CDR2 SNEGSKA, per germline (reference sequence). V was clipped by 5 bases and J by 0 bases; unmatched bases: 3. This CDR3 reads CSAPGQYQETQYF. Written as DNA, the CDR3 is TGCAGTGCTCCGGGACAGTACCAAGAGACCCAGTACTTC.

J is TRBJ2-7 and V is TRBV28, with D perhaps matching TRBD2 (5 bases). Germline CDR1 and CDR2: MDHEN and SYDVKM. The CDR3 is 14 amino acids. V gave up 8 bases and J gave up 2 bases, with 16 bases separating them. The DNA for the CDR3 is TGTGCCAGCCACCGCGACGGGGTCACCTACGAGCAGTACTTC. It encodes CASHRDGVTYEQYF.